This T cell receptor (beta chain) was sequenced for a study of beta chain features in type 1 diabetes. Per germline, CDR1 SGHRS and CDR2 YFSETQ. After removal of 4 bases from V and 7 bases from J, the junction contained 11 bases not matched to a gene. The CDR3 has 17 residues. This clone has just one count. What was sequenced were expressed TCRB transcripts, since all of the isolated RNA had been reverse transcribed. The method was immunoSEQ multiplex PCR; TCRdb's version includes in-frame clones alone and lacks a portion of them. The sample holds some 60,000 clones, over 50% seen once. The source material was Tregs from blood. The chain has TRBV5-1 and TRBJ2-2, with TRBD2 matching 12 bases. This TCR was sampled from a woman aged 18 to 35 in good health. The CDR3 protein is CASSPRSLGLAGGELFF. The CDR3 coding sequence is TGCGCCAGCAGCCCCAGAAGCCTGGGACTAGCGGGCGGGGAGCTGTTTTTT. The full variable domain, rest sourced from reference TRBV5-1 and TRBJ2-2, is KAGVTQTPRYLIKTRGQQVTLSCSPISGHRSVSWYQQTPGQGLQFLFEYFSETQRNKGNFPGRFSGRQFSNSRSEMNVSTLELGDSALYLCASSPRSLGLAGGELFFGEGSRLTVL.